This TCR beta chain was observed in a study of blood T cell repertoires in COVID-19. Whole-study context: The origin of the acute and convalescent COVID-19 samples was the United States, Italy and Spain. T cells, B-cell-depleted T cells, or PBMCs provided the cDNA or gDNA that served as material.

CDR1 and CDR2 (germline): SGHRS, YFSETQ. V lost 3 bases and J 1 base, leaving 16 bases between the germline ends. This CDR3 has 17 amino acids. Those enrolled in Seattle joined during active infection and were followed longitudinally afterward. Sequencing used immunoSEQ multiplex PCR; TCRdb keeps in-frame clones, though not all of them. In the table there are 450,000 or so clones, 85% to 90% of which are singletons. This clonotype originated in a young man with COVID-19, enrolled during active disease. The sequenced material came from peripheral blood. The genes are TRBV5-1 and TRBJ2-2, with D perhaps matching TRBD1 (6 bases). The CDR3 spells CASSSNPGTKNTGELFF. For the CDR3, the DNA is TGCGCCAGCAGCTCGAATCCCGGGACAAAGAACACCGGGGAGCTGTTTTTT.